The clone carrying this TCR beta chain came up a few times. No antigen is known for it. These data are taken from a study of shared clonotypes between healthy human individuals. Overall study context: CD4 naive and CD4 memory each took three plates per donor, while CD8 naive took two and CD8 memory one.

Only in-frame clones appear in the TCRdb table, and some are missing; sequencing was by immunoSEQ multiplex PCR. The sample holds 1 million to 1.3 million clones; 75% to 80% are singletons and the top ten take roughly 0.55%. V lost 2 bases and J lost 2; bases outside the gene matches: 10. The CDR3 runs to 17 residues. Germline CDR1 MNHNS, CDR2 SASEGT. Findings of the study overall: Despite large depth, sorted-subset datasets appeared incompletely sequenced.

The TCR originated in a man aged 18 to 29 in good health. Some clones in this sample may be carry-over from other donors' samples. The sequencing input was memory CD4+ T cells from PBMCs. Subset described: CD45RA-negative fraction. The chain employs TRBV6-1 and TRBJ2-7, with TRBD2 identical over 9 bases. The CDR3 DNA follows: TGTGCCAGCAGTGAACGAGCGGGAGGCCCCCTGGCCTACGAGCAGTACTTC. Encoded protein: CASSERAGGPLAYEQYF.